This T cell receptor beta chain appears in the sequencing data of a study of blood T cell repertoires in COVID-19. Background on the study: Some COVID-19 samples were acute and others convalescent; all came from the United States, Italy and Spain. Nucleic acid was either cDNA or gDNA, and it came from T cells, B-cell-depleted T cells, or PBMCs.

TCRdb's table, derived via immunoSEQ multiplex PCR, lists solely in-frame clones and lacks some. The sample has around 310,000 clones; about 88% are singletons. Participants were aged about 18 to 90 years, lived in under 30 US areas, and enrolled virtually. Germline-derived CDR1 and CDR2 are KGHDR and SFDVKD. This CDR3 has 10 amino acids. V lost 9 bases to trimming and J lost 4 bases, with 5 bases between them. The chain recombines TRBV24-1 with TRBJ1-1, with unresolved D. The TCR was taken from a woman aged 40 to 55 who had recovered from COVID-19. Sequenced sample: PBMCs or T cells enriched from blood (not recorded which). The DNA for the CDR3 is TGTGCCACCTCGAGCACTGAAGCTTTCTTT. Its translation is CATSSTEAFF.